This entry lists 2 T cell receptor beta chains sequenced from one sample in a study of shared clonotypes between healthy human individuals. The method was immunoSEQ multiplex PCR; TCRdb's version includes in-frame clones alone and lacks a portion of them. This table has a few million clones, 90% to 97% appearing once. Sequencing was carried out using naive CD4+ T cells sorted from blood. Described subset: CD45RA+ positively selected. The receptors stem from a man aged 18 to 29 in good health.

The chain recombines TRBV30 with TRBJ2-7, with D perhaps matching TRBD1 (6 bases). This CDR3 contains 16 residues. The germline gives CDR1 GTSNPN, CDR2 SVGIG (reference sequence). Trimming took off 3 bases at V and 4 bases at J, with 22 bases between the two ends. The CDR3 loop is CAWRISPRAGTYEQYF. The CDR3 nucleotides are TGTGCCTGGAGAATCTCTCCAAGAGCAGGGACATACGAGCAGTACTTC.

The V gene is TRBV6-6, the J gene TRBJ1-2, with 8 bases aligning to TRBD1. Germline trimming cut 6 bases from V and 4 bases from J; bases unmatched to any gene: 4. The CDR3 totals 13 residues. Per germline, CDR1 MNHNY and CDR2 SVGAGI (reference sequence). The CDR3 nucleotides are TGTGCCAGCAGGGGGACAGGAATCTATGGCTACACCTTC. Its translation: CASRGTGIYGYTF.